This T cell receptor beta chain comes out of a study of a mutant IDH1 vaccine in newly diagnosed glioma. The wider study: Males made up around 62% and females roughly 40% of treated patients, whose mean age was roughly 40 years. Patients were pretreated with radiotherapy, temozolomide, or both, mostly both.

A word on this clone: The antigen is undetermined.

Per the germline V gene, CDR1 is MNHEY and CDR2 is SMNVEV (reference sequence). The V end was cut by 7 bases, the J end by 5 bases, with 12 bases between. The CDR3 length is 13 residues. Documented time point: week 5, during vaccination. Vaccination comprised doses that each held 300 ug of mutant IDH1 20-mer peptide, plus topical imiquimod. The protocol was immunoSEQ multiplex PCR, while the TCRdb copy is restricted to in-frame clones and leaves out a portion. The sample lists around 49,000 clones; just under 80% were seen once. The chain links TRBV27 to TRBJ2-4, with D possibly being TRBD1 (6 bases). The sequences come from PBMCs, collected from a glioma patient whose treatment included an IDH1 peptide vaccine. The receptor's source is a man aged 50-60 years with glioma. This chain's CDR3 is CASKSQGENIQYF. CDR3 coding DNA: TGTGCCAGCAAATCACAGGGAGAAAACATTCAGTACTTC.